Here is one TCR beta chain with its context. This clonotype was recorded many times. Its antigen has not been determined. There are no base qualities to consult, and no much larger clone falls within one base. What the time point label conveys for this sample: day 60 (about 2 months) after transplantation. Read against the paper, the sample's treatment or condition label means: allogeneic hematopoietic cell transplantation with graft depleted of TCRalphabeta T cells and CD19 B cells. The children who served as transplant recipients had been given grafts of TCRalphabeta/CD19-depleted allogeneic hematopoietic cells. V loses 6 bases at its end and J loses 3 bases; junction bases beyond the gene matches: 4. As encoded in the germline V gene, CDR1 is WSHSY while CDR2 is SAAADI. From the cysteine up to the phenylalanine, the CDR3 has a length of 13 residues. The entry retains the CDR3 DNA only, 39 bases that are in frame from base 1.

The library was produced with PCR. Sequencing was carried out with an Illumina HiSeq 2500. TCR library preparation used molecular barcoding, with unique molecular identifiers applied to normalize quantification of the TCRbeta repertoire. The raw public data were reprocessed by TCRdb itself: fastp quality trimming at Q25, MiXCR clonotype calling, in-frame beta chains only. CDR3 protein sequences are deduplicated, and each keeps its most common genes and DNA. This sample gives 45,000 to 55,000 distinct CDR3 sequences in total; 5.8% of them show up just once. Clones ranked in the top ten supply about 33% of the sample. This specimen belongs to a study of T-cell reconstitution after alpha-beta-depleted transplantation in children (dated by TCRdb to 2016 to 2017). Concerning the study at large: Using TCR repertoire profiling, the study quantitatively followed how T-cell immune reconstitution unfolded in children after TCRalphabeta/CD19-depleted allogeneic hematopoietic cell transplantation.

The paper's findings and limits, for the study overall: Over subsequent months, a decline in hyperexpanded clone frequencies was noted, and after one year, T-cell counts and TCRbeta diversity were mostly ascribed to newly produced T cells. The apparently early recovery of alphabetaT-cell counts about two months after transplant reportedly depended on only several hundred rapidly expanded clones that came from non-depleted graft cells. In some patients, high TCRbeta diversity at day 60 was attributed to recipient T cells and intrathymic progenitors that had survived conditioning.

The clonotype originates from a female patient aged 2-10 years who had a stem cell transplant for aplastic anemia, so the T cells may come from the graft donor. The rearrangement combines TRBV10-2 with TRBJ2-7, and TRBD2 aligns with 8 junction nucleotides. The specimen comprised PBMCs, mostly from graft donor cells, sampled 60 days after TCRalphabeta/CD19-depleted stem cell transplant. The DNA is TGCGCCAGCAGGTCCGGGACTAGCTACGAGCAGTACTTC. It is translated as CASRSGTSYEQYF.